The next 13 T cell receptor beta chains were all read from a single sample in a study of blood T cell repertoires in COVID-19. Profiling relied on immunoSEQ multiplex PCR, and the TCRdb table lists in-frame clones only, not all of them. The sample yields roughly 250,000 clones, about 80% seen once. Sequencing was done on a sample of peripheral blood. These receptors came from a human donor in a cohort sampled during active COVID-19.

The chain uses TRBV5-1 and TRBJ2-7; D may be TRBD1 (6 bases). Germline V gene sequence: CDR1 SGHRS, CDR2 YFSETQ. The length of the CDR3 is 14 residues. The V gene lost 2 bases and the J gene lost 0 bases, with 9 bases spanning the gap. CDR3 sequence: CASSLQGYSYEQYF. The CDR3 region has the DNA TGCGCCAGCAGCTTACAGGGCTACTCCTACGAGCAGTACTTC.

The chain joins TRBV19 to TRBJ1-6; maybe TRBD1 (6 bases). Trimming took 6 bases from V and 8 from J, leaving 14 bases between them. In germline, CDR1 is LNHDA, CDR2 SQIVND (reference sequence). CDR3 length: 14 residues. CDR3: CASRYQDSYSPLHF. CDR3 nucleotide sequence: TGTGCCAGTAGGTATCAGGACAGCTATTCACCCCTCCACTTT.

CDR3 nucleotides: TGTGCCAGCAGCCAAAAAGCCGGGACAGGGGGTGAAAAACTGTTTTTT. As protein: CASSQKAGTGGEKLFF. The chain recombines TRBV3-1 (or the pseudogene TRBV3-2) with TRBJ1-4; 11 bases line up with TRBD1. The CDR3 extends over 16 amino acids. The ends lost 2 bases at V and 7 bases at J; junction bases unmatched: 6. Germline V gene lookup returns CDR1 LGHDT and CDR2 YNNKEL (reference sequence).

The rearrangement links TRBV5-1 to TRBJ2-2; 10 bases map to TRBD1. The CDR3 is 17 amino acids. V was clipped by 0 bases and J by 3 bases; unmatched bases: 5. Germline V gene data show CDR1 as SGHRS and CDR2 as YFSETQ. The CDR3 region has the DNA TGCGCCAGCAGCTTGGAGGGACAGGGGTCGTACACCGGGGAGCTGTTTTTT. Residues: CASSLEGQGSYTGELFF.

In this sample, this clone turned up a few times. The rearrangement links TRBV6-2 or TRBV6-3 to TRBJ2-7, with D possibly being TRBD1 (6 bases). Germline V gives CDR1 MNHEY, CDR2 SVGEGT. The CDR3 length is 15 residues. V was trimmed by 5 bases and J by 0 bases, leaving 14 bases between them. CDR3 bases: TGTGCCAGCAGTGACCGGACAGCCGGCTCCTACGAGCAGTACTTC. It codes for CASSDRTAGSYEQYF.

This clone appeared a single time. The chain uses TRBV28 and TRBJ2-7; TRBD1 matches 8 bases. Germline-derived CDR1 and CDR2 are MDHEN and SYDVKM. V lost 6 bases to trimming and J lost 2 bases; unmatched junction nucleotides: 12. This CDR3 comprises 16 residues. In DNA, the CDR3 is TGTGCCAGCAGCCCCCGGTTGGGGACAGGAGCCTACGAGCAGTACTTC. This sequence encodes CASSPRLGTGAYEQYF. The full variable domain, with the rest looked up from reference TRBV28 and TRBJ2-7, is DVKVTQSSRYLVKRTGEKVFLECVQDMDHENMFWYRQDPGLGLRLIYFSYDVKMKEKGDIPEGYSVSREKKERFSLILESASTNQTSMYLCASSPRLGTGAYEQYFGPGTRLTVT.

The V and J genes are TRBV19 and TRBJ2-3; 10 bases match TRBD2. Looked up from germline, CDR1 is LNHDA and CDR2 is SQIVND (reference sequence). The CDR3 extends over 15 amino acids. V shed 5 bases and J 0 bases; nucleotides not matched to a gene: 2. Here the CDR3 DNA reads TGTGCCAGTAGTCTGACTAGCGGGAGCACAGATACGCAGTATTTT. It is translated as CASSLTSGSTDTQYF. The full variable domain, completed using reference TRBV19 and TRBJ2-3, is DGGITQSPKYLFRKEGQNVTLSCEQNLNHDAMYWYRQDPGQGLRLIYYSQIVNDFQKGDIAEGYSVSREKKESFPLTVTSAQKNPTAFYLCASSLTSGSTDTQYFGPGTRLTVL.

The V call is TRBV6-2 or TRBV6-3, the J call TRBJ2-4; 9 bases fit TRBD2. This CDR3 is 17 amino acids long. CDR1 and CDR2 from the germline V gene are MNHEY and SVGEGT. The V gene end was trimmed by 6 bases and the J gene end by 3 bases; junction bases not matched to a gene: 12. CDR3 coding DNA: TGTGCCAGCAGCCCTGGACTAGCGAAAGACTTCAAAAACATTCAGTACTTC. Translating gives CASSPGLAKDFKNIQYF.

The V gene is TRBV6-5, the J gene TRBJ1-5, with TRBD1 matching 7 bases. The trim removed 7 bases at V and 3 bases at J, leaving 3 bases unmatched. Per germline, CDR1 MNHEY and CDR2 SVGAGI. The CDR3 sequence is 13 residues long. The CDR3 DNA is TGTGCCAGCACCCAGGGGGACAATCAGCCCCAGCATTTT. The encoded protein is CASTQGDNQPQHF.

This chain connects TRBV3-1 (or the pseudogene TRBV3-2) to TRBJ1-2; tentatively, D is TRBD1 (5 bases). Germline loops: CDR1 LGHDT, CDR2 YNNKEL (reference sequence). CDR3 length: 18 residues. V lost 0 bases and J lost 5, with 22 bases in between. The CDR3: CASSQDRPQIRPGYGYTF. CDR3 bases: TGTGCCAGCAGCCAAGACCGCCCTCAAATTCGACCAGGGTATGGCTACACCTTC.

The CDR3 spells CASSTGQGRNNQPQHF. CDR3 coding DNA: TGTGCCAGTAGTACGGGACAGGGACGAAACAATCAGCCCCAGCATTTT. V and J are TRBV19 and TRBJ1-5; 9 bases fit TRBD1. The length of the CDR3 is 16 residues. V lost 4 bases and J lost 3; bases outside the gene matches: 7. Per germline, CDR1 LNHDA and CDR2 SQIVND (reference sequence).

The genes are TRBV5-1 and TRBJ2-7; 12 nucleotides match TRBD2. This CDR3 is built from 14 residues. Germline loops: CDR1 SGHRS, CDR2 YFSETQ. The trim removed 4 bases at V and 6 bases at J, leaving 5 bases unmatched. The DNA for the CDR3 is TGCGCCAGCAGCAGACTAGCGGGAGCTGGCGAGCAGTACTTC. Its protein is CASSRLAGAGEQYF.

The chain couples TRBV7-2 to TRBJ1-2; perhaps TRBD1 as D (6 bases). Per germline, CDR1 SGHTA and CDR2 FQGNSA. Trimming pared 5 bases from V and 6 bases from J, leaving 19 bases between. The CDR3 has 15 residues. The CDR3 region has the DNA TGTGCCAGCAGCCCGGGAGGGGGGCGACGAAATGGCTACACCTTC. Translation gives CASSPGGGRRNGYTF. Drawing the rest from reference TRBV7-2 and TRBJ1-2, the complete variable domain is GAGVSQSPSNKVTEKGKDVELRCDPISGHTALYWYRQSLGQGLEFLIYFQGNSAPDKSGLPSDRFSAERTGGSVSTLTIQRTQQEDSAVYLCASSPGGGRRNGYTFGSGTRLTVV.